The next 29 T cell receptor beta chains were all read from a single sample in a study of identifying expanded T cells in peripheral blood. Data came from immunoSEQ multiplex PCR; TCRdb stores just in-frame clones and leaves some out. The table includes under 70,000 clones, more than 75% detected once. The specimen was blood. The origin of the receptors is a person aged 18 to 70 in good health.

V and J are TRBV7-9 and TRBJ1-2; no clear D gene. Between the trimmed V and J ends, which lost 1 base and 5 bases, there was a span of 8 bases. This CDR3 region has 13 residues. The germline V gene encodes CDR1 SEHNR and CDR2 FQNEAQ (reference sequence). The CDR3 DNA sequence: TGTGCCAGCAGCTTAGGGGATCCGTATGGCTACACCTTC. Encoded protein: CASSLGDPYGYTF.

This sequence joins TRBV5-6 and TRBJ1-5; tentative D call: TRBD1 (5 bases). The CDR3 consists of 15 residues. CDR1 and CDR2 (germline): SGHDT, YYEEEE. V lost 1 base, J lost 0 bases, and 8 bases lay in between. CDR3 sequence (DNA): TGTGCCAGCAGCTTGCGGGGCCCTAGCAATCAGCCCCAGCATTTT. Translation: CASSLRGPSNQPQHF.

The V and J genes are TRBV29-1 and TRBJ2-4; TRBD2 matches 7 bases. V trimming: 2 bases; J trimming: 8 bases; junction bases outside the gene matches: 6. Germline lookup yields CDR1 SQVTM and CDR2 ANQGSEA. The CDR3 consists of 13 residues. The CDR3: CSVERPGGDIQYF. The DNA of the CDR3 is TGCAGCGTTGAACGACCGGGGGGAGACATTCAGTACTTC.

The chain employs TRBV5-1 and TRBJ2-1; D is undetermined. The CDR3 consists of 15 residues. Germline assignment: CDR1 SGHRS and CDR2 YFSETQ. V was trimmed by 0 bases and J by 3 bases, leaving 10 bases between them. The CDR3 DNA is TGCGCCAGCAGCTTGGCCGTGACGGGCTACAATGAGCAGTTCTTC. The encoded protein is CASSLAVTGYNEQFF.

The V call is TRBV7-9, the J call TRBJ2-1; D ambiguous. Trimming shortened V by 0 bases and J by 11 bases, and 5 bases separated the two germline ends. Germline V lookup: CDR1 SEHNR, CDR2 FQNEAQ (reference sequence). This CDR3 comprises 11 residues. The chain's CDR3 is CASSLAGQQFF. The CDR3 region has the DNA TGTGCCAGCAGCTTAGCGGGCCAGCAGTTCTTC.

The count of this clone is one. V is TRBV5-8 and J is TRBJ2-7, with D unresolved. Trimming took off 0 bases at V and 9 bases at J, with 4 bases between the two ends. Germline V gives CDR1 SGHTS, CDR2 YDEGEE. The CDR3 spans 10 residues. CDR3 DNA sequence: TGTGCCAGCAGCTTGGCAGGGCAGTACTTC. This encodes CASSLAGQYF.

This clone was recorded once. This chain uses TRBV29-1 with TRBJ2-3; D is ambiguous. The CDR3 spans 15 residues. Trimming took 4 bases from V and 2 from J, leaving 16 bases between them. Germline CDR1 is SQVTM and CDR2 is ANQGSEA. As DNA, the CDR3 is TGCAGCGTTGCTCCAGCCCAAACTTACACAGATACGCAGTATTTT. The encoded protein is CSVAPAQTYTDTQYF.

The rearrangement joins TRBV28 to TRBJ2-5, with 7 bases fitting TRBD1. V lost 8 bases and J lost 3; bases outside the gene matches: 3. The V gene's germline CDR1 is MDHEN and CDR2 SYDVKM. This CDR3 spans 12 amino acids. In DNA form, the CDR3 reads TGTGCCAGCCAGGGGGAAGAAGAGACCCAGTACTTC. Amino acids: CASQGEEETQYF.

The chain employs TRBV6-6 and TRBJ1-1, with 7 nucleotides matching TRBD1. The CDR3 has 13 amino acids. The junction had 7 bases not matched to a gene; V was cut back by 2 bases and J by 10 bases. CDR1 and CDR2 (germline): MNHNY, SVGAGI (reference sequence). Here the CDR3 DNA reads TGTGCCAGCAGTTACAACAGGGGCGGAGGAGCTTTCTTT. Translated: CASSYNRGGGAFF.

The rearrangement uses TRBV5-4 and TRBJ2-4; D is uncertain. Trimming left V 2 bases short and J 8 bases short, with 14 bases between. The CDR3 is 14 amino acids. CDR1 and CDR2 from the germline V gene are SGHNT and YYREEE (reference sequence). The CDR3 DNA reads TGTGCCAGCAGCTTACATTCTGAATCGGACATTCAGTACTTC. It yields the protein CASSLHSESDIQYF.

CDR3 protein: CASSTGGEISPQHF. The DNA for the CDR3 is TGTGCCAGCAGTACAGGTGGAGAAATCAGCCCCCAGCATTTT. V is TRBV6-4 and J is TRBJ1-5, with D possibly being TRBD1 (5 bases). V lost 5 bases and J lost 10, with 18 bases in between. Germline-derived CDR1 and CDR2 are MRHNA and SNTAGT. CDR3 length equals 14 residues.

The chain carries TRBV7-8 and TRBJ1-1; D is ambiguous. CDR1 is SGHVS and CDR2 is FQNEAQ in the germline V gene. CDR3 length: 14 amino acids. Between the trimmed V and J ends, which lost 0 bases and 5 bases, there was a span of 10 bases. The CDR3, as DNA: TGTGCCAGCAGCTTAGCGGTGTTAAGTACTGAAGCTTTCTTT. As protein: CASSLAVLSTEAFF.

The rearrangement uses TRBV2 and TRBJ1-2; D is unclear. The CDR3 is 11 residues long. Looked up from germline, CDR1 is SNHLY and CDR2 is FYNNEI. Trimming stripped 8 bases from V and 5 bases from J, with 9 bases between. Written as DNA, the CDR3 is TGTGCCAGCGATAACCGGTATGGCTACACCTTC. This encodes CASDNRYGYTF.

This sequence joins TRBV19 and TRBJ1-2, with D uncertain. CDR3 length: 16 residues. Germline lookup yields CDR1 LNHDA and CDR2 SQIVND (reference sequence). With 5 bases removed from V and 3 bases from J, the gap between germline ends came to 19 bases. The CDR3 DNA is TGTGCCAGTAGTCGACTGCGGGCAGCCACTGACTATGGCTACACCTTC. Translation gives CASSRLRAATDYGYTF.

V is TRBV19 and J is TRBJ1-1; D gene uncertain. The V gene lost 7 bases and the J gene lost 0 bases, with 9 bases spanning the gap. The V gene's germline CDR1 is LNHDA and CDR2 SQIVND (reference sequence). The CDR3 is 13 residues long. CDR3 sequence (DNA): TGTGCCAGTAAAGTGGCCGTGAACACTGAAGCTTTCTTT. Translated: CASKVAVNTEAFF.

This chain connects TRBV18 to TRBJ2-5; TRBD2 agrees at 7 bases. The CDR3 consists of 14 residues. J lost 0 bases, V lost 3 bases, and 1 base had no gene match. Per the germline V gene, CDR1 is KGHSH and CDR2 is LQKENI. For the CDR3, the DNA is TGTGCCAGCTCACCGGCGGGGGACCAAGAGACCCAGTACTTC. This encodes CASSPAGDQETQYF.

The chain combines TRBV15 with TRBJ2-7; D possibly corresponds to TRBD2 (6 bases). CDR3 length: 14 residues. Trimming left V 0 bases short and J 2 bases short, with 8 bases between. CDR1 LNHNV and CDR2 YYDKDF come from the germline V gene (reference sequence). The DNA for the CDR3 is TGTGCCACCAGCAGAGATGGGGGGACCTACGAGCAGTACTTC. Translation: CATSRDGGTYEQYF.

The V and J genes are TRBV7-2 and TRBJ1-1, with D possibly TRBD1 on 5 matching bases. Germline CDR1 is SGHTA and CDR2 is FQGNSA. The CDR3 contains 15 residues. The ends were cut back, 2 bases at V and 4 bases at J, with 14 bases in the middle. CDR3 amino acids: CASSLNGGTGTEAFF. The CDR3 DNA is TGTGCCAGCAGCTTAAATGGGGGGACGGGCACTGAAGCTTTCTTT.

CDR3 nucleotides: TGTGCCAGCAGCGCTAGCGGGGGGGCACGGAATGAGCAGTTCTTC. Residues: CASSASGGARNEQFF. This sequence joins TRBV9 and TRBJ2-1; 12 bases align to TRBD2. CDR1 is SGDLS and CDR2 is YYNGEE in the germline V gene. CDR3 length equals 15 residues. V shed 3 bases, J shed 7 bases, and the junction held 5 bases outside the gene matches.

The chain carries TRBV11-2 and TRBJ2-1; no firm D call. Germline values: CDR1 SGHAT, CDR2 FQNNGV. Trimming took 1 base from V and 0 from J, leaving 7 bases between them. The CDR3 consists of 15 residues. Here the CDR3 reads CASSLGLRSYNEQFF. The DNA for the CDR3 is TGTGCCAGCAGCTTAGGGCTTCGCTCCTACAATGAGCAGTTCTTC.

This chain links TRBV5-5 with TRBJ1-2; D is perhaps TRBD1 (6 bases). The germline V gene has CDR1 SGHKS and CDR2 YYEKEE (reference sequence). V gave up 0 bases and J gave up 7 bases, with 19 bases separating them. The CDR3 spans 16 residues. The CDR3 sequence: CASSLARGHLIAGYTF. The CDR3 bases are TGTGCCAGCAGCTTGGCCAGGGGACACTTGATCGCTGGCTACACCTTC.

Relative to its sample, this clone is medium-sized. The rearrangement joins TRBV6-1 to TRBJ1-2; 10 nucleotides align to TRBD1. Trimming at V came to 1 base and at J to 4 bases, leaving 0 bases not matched to a gene. Germline assignment: CDR1 MNHNS and CDR2 SASEGT. The CDR3 spans 14 residues. The CDR3 DNA reads as TGTGCCAGCAGTGAAGGGACAGGGGGCTATGGCTACACCTTC. This sequence encodes CASSEGTGGYGYTF.

This chain connects TRBV7-9 to TRBJ1-1, with D unclear. Between the trimmed V and J ends, which lost 5 bases and 1 base, there was a span of 11 bases. CDR3 size: 14 residues. Germline-derived CDR1 and CDR2 are SEHNR and FQNEAQ (reference sequence). The CDR3 DNA follows: TGTGCCAGCAGCCACACCGCCCCGAACACTGAAGCTTTCTTT. This gives the protein CASSHTAPNTEAFF.

The chain couples TRBV11-3 to TRBJ2-7; D may be TRBD1 (6 bases). This CDR3 has 14 amino acids. Trimming took off 1 base at V and 2 bases at J, with 9 bases between the two ends. CDR1 is SGHNT and CDR2 is YENEEA in the germline V gene. The DNA of the CDR3 is TGTGCCAGCAGCTTAGCGGACAGACCCTACGAGCAGTACTTC. Its protein is CASSLADRPYEQYF.

This rearrangement joins TRBV9 to TRBJ2-7; TRBD2 aligns across 12 bases. V was clipped by 4 bases and J by 4 bases; unmatched bases: 3. This CDR3 comprises 14 residues. Germline CDR1 and CDR2: SGDLS and YYNGEE. CDR3 in DNA: TGTGCCAGCAGCCCCGGACTAGCGGGATACGAGCAGTACTTC. The encoded protein is CASSPGLAGYEQYF.

This chain joins TRBV19 and TRBJ2-1, with no clear D. CDR3 length equals 15 residues. Germline CDR1 is LNHDA and CDR2 is SQIVND (reference sequence). The V end was cut by 2 bases, the J end by 0 bases, with 8 bases between. CDR3 bases: TGTGCCAGTAGTATATCCCTGGACTCCTACAATGAGCAGTTCTTC. It specifies CASSISLDSYNEQFF.

The chain carries TRBV2 and TRBJ1-3, with 7 nucleotides matching TRBD1. The V gene end was trimmed by 4 bases and the J gene end by 0 bases; junction bases not matched to a gene: 3. This CDR3 is 15 amino acids long. Per germline, CDR1 SNHLY and CDR2 FYNNEI. The CDR3 spells CASSADRSSGNTIYF. The CDR3 coding sequence is TGTGCCAGCAGTGCGGACAGGAGCTCTGGAAACACCATATATTTT. Together with reference TRBV2 and TRBJ1-3, the CDR3 gives the full variable domain: EPEVTQTPSHQVTQMGQEVILRCVPISNHLYFYWYRQILGQKVEFLVSFYNNEISEKSEIFDDQFSVERPDGSNFTLKIRSTKLEDSAMYFCASSADRSSGNTIYFGEGSWLTVV.

This clone came up once. This chain links TRBV29-1 with TRBJ2-2; tentative D call: TRBD2 (6 bases). The V gene lost 4 bases and the J gene lost 0 bases, with 12 bases spanning the gap. In germline, CDR1 is SQVTM, CDR2 ANQGSEA. The CDR3 is 15 amino acids. CDR3 amino acids: CSVVAGSANTGELFF. The CDR3 nucleotides read TGCAGCGTTGTGGCGGGGTCCGCGAACACCGGGGAGCTGTTTTTT.

This chain connects TRBV9 to TRBJ2-5; the D is unclear. V lost 4 bases and J lost 5, with 9 bases in between. The CDR3 has 12 amino acids. The germline CDR1 and CDR2 sequences are SGDLS and YYNGEE. DNA for the CDR3: TGTGCCAGCAGCCCCAATGGGGAGACCCAGTACTTC. Its protein product is CASSPNGETQYF. Drawing the rest from reference TRBV9 and TRBJ2-5, the complete variable domain is DSGVTQTPKHLITATGQRVTLRCSPRSGDLSVYWYQQSLDQGLQFLIQYYNGEERAKGNILERFSAQQFPDLHSELNLSSLELGDSALYFCASSPNGETQYFGPGTRLLVL.